This entry lists 25 T cell receptor beta chains sequenced from one sample in a study of spatial heterogeneity in lung cancer. Stated time point: sample taken at primary tumor resection. Tumor, nontumor lung or frozen PBMC supplied whole RNA that was sequenced unsorted. MiXCR, run by TCRdb on the 5' RACE reads, gives a single entry per CDR3 protein. The data contain 65,000 to 85,000 distinct CDR3 sequences, 15% to 25% of them singletons. The source material was PBMCs, sampled at surgery. These receptor sequences come from a male donor with early-stage non-small cell lung cancer.

This clonotype was seen at least ten times. V usage is TRBV4-3 and J usage is TRBJ2-5, with a possible D match to TRBD2 (5 bases). V was shortened by 0 bases and J by 6 bases, with 14 bases between the two germline ends. CDR1 is LGHNA and CDR2 is YSLEER in the germline V gene. The CDR3 spans 15 residues. The CDR3 here is CASSQDWGAAQTQYF. Here the CDR3 DNA reads TGCGCCAGCAGCCAAGATTGGGGAGCCGCCCAGACCCAGTACTTC.

This clonotype has at least ten counts. The rearrangement links TRBV27 to TRBJ2-1; D tentatively fits TRBD1 or TRBD2 (7 bases each). Germline V gene lookup returns CDR1 MNHEY and CDR2 SMNVEV (reference sequence). V shed 6 bases and J shed 4 bases, with 13 bases lying between them. This CDR3 comprises 14 residues. This chain's CDR3 is CASSRGGSYNEQFF. The CDR3 DNA is TGTGCCAGCAGCAGGGGGGGGTCATACAATGAGCAGTTCTTC.

Regarding this clonotype: This may come from a read error, since a much larger clone is one base off. V usage is TRBV12-3 or TRBV12-4 and J usage is TRBJ1-1, with D perhaps TRBD1 (5 bases). V was clipped by 4 bases and J by 3 bases, with 12 bases between them. The CDR3 spans 14 residues. The CDR3 region has the DNA TGTGCCAGCAGTTCCGGGACTGTGTACACTGAAGCTTTCTTT. Encoded protein: CASSSGTVYTEAFF.

This clonotype was picked up many times. The V call is TRBV12-3 or TRBV12-4, the J call TRBJ2-5, with 11 positions matching TRBD1. This CDR3 is built from 15 residues. The V and J ends lost 5 bases and 3 bases, in that order; junction bases with no gene match: 5. DNA for the CDR3: TGTGCCAGCAGTCTCCGGACAGGGGGCGAAGAGACCCAGTACTTC. Its translation is CASSLRTGGEETQYF.

The V and J genes are TRBV27 and TRBJ2-1; a possible D gene is TRBD1 (5 bases). With 0 bases removed from V and 5 bases from J, the gap between germline ends came to 11 bases. This CDR3 has 15 amino acids. The V gene's germline CDR1 is MNHEY and CDR2 SMNVEV (reference sequence). CDR3 nucleotide sequence: TGTGCCAGCAGTTTATCGGGGCAGGGAAACAATGAGCAGTTCTTC. This sequence encodes CASSLSGQGNNEQFF.

This clonotype was counted ten times or more. V usage is TRBV28 and J usage is TRBJ2-7; D not certain. Germline CDR1 reads MDHEN; CDR2 reads SYDVKM. CDR3 length: 14 amino acids. The germline V and J ends were trimmed by 1 base and 3 bases, with 10 bases remaining between them. The CDR3 nucleotides are TGTGCCAGCAGTTTATTTCTGGGTGACTACGAGCAGTACTTC. This encodes CASSLFLGDYEQYF.

This clonotype has just one count. The chain is built from TRBV3-1 and TRBJ1-4, with 9 bases lining up with TRBD1. The V gene's germline CDR1 is LGHDT and CDR2 YNNKEL (reference sequence). The CDR3 extends over 15 amino acids. V lost 3 bases to trimming and J lost 8 bases; unmatched junction nucleotides: 7. This CDR3 reads CASSQGQGVDEKLFF. The DNA for the CDR3 is TGTGCCAGCAGCCAGGGACAGGGTGTTGACGAAAAACTGTTTTTT.

This clonotype was counted many times. This chain uses TRBV7-8 with TRBJ2-1, with 8 nucleotides matching TRBD2. The germline gives CDR1 SGHVS, CDR2 FQNEAQ. V dropped 0 bases and J dropped 9; count of bases not matched to a gene: 4. CDR3 length equals 14 residues. CDR3 sequence reads: CASSLAAGGREQFF. The CDR3 DNA reads TGTGCCAGCAGCTTAGCCGCGGGGGGACGTGAGCAGTTCTTC.

Only a few counts were recorded for this clonotype. This chain connects TRBV18 to TRBJ2-7; 16 bases match TRBD2. The germline CDR1 and CDR2 sequences are KGHSH and LQKENI. Germline trimming cut 5 bases from V and 3 bases from J; bases unmatched to any gene: 7. This CDR3 region has 17 residues. CDR3: CASSAGTSGGARYEQYF. The CDR3 DNA reads TGTGCCAGCTCAGCCGGGACTAGCGGGGGGGCCCGCTACGAGCAGTACTTC. The whole variable domain, remainder taken from reference TRBV18 and TRBJ2-7, is NAGVMQNPRHLVRRRGQEARLRCSPMKGHSHVYWYRQLPEEGLKFMVYLQKENIIDESGMPKERFSAEFPKEGPSILRIQQVVRGDSAAYFCASSAGTSGGARYEQYFGPGTRLTVT.

This chain links TRBV5-5 with TRBJ1-1, with D possibly being TRBD1 (5 bases). CDR1 is SGHKS, CDR2 YYEKEE, per germline (reference sequence). The V end was cut by 4 bases, the J end by 5 bases, with 12 bases between. This CDR3 has 13 amino acids. The CDR3 is CASSLLEGTEAFF. The CDR3 DNA is TGTGCCAGCAGCCTCTTAGAGGGGACTGAAGCTTTCTTT.

This clonotype was detected many times. This chain links TRBV6-1 with TRBJ2-1, with 14 nucleotides matching TRBD2. The CDR3 runs 18 residues. Germline V gene data show CDR1 as MNHNS and CDR2 as SASEGT. Trimming removed 0 bases from V and 3 bases from J; junction bases left unmatched: 4. The chain's CDR3 is CASSEAPGLAGDYNEQFF. For the CDR3, the DNA is TGTGCCAGCAGTGAAGCACCGGGACTAGCGGGGGACTACAATGAGCAGTTCTTC.

In its sample, this clonotype was seen a few times. This sequence joins TRBV20-1 and TRBJ2-2, with 11 bases lining up with TRBD2. This CDR3 contains 16 residues. V was pared by 3 bases and J by 7 bases, with 10 bases of the junction left unmatched. The germline V gene encodes CDR1 DFQATT and CDR2 SNEGSKA (reference sequence). CDR3 region: CSASSSGRVIGGELFF. CDR3 in DNA: TGCAGTGCTAGTAGTAGCGGGAGGGTTATAGGCGGGGAGCTGTTTTTT.

V and J are TRBV5-5 and TRBJ2-2, with D perhaps matching TRBD1 or TRBD2 (5 bases each). Germline CDR1 reads SGHKS; CDR2 reads YYEKEE (reference sequence). The CDR3 consists of 16 residues. V was trimmed by 4 bases and J by 0 bases, leaving 13 bases between them. The DNA of the CDR3 is TGTGCCAGCAGCAGGGGACCGCCAGCGAACACCGGGGAGCTGTTTTTT. Translation gives CASSRGPPANTGELFF.

This clonotype has more than one count but fewer than ten. The chain links TRBV29-1 to TRBJ2-2; D is unresolved. Trimming took 4 bases from V and 1 from J, leaving 7 bases between them. Germline V gene data show CDR1 as SQVTM and CDR2 as ANQGSEA. This CDR3 has 13 residues. The CDR3 spells CSVGPMNTGELFF. For the CDR3, the DNA is TGCAGCGTTGGCCCCATGAACACCGGGGAGCTGTTTTTT.

This clonotype has a handful of counts. The chain has TRBV9 and TRBJ2-3, with a tentative D call TRBD2 (6 bases). Trimming removed 3 bases at V and 4 bases at J, with 18 bases between. The CDR3 length is 16 residues. The germline CDR1 and CDR2 sequences are SGDLS and YYNGEE. The CDR3 here is CASSAPGRGGPDTQYF. As DNA, the CDR3 is TGTGCCAGCAGCGCGCCGGGCCGAGGAGGGCCAGATACGCAGTATTTT.

In its sample, this clonotype was seen a few times. The chain couples TRBV12-3 or TRBV12-4 to TRBJ2-1, with D unresolved. Trimming took off 3 bases at V and 5 bases at J, with 8 bases between the two ends. The CDR3 loop spans 13 amino acids. DNA of the CDR3: TGTGCCAGCAGTTTCGACGGAAACAATGAGCAGTTCTTC. It yields the protein CASSFDGNNEQFF.

The V call is TRBV5-1, the J call TRBJ2-7, with TRBD2 as a possible D gene (6 bases). CDR3 length: 12 amino acids. Germline CDR1 is SGHRS and CDR2 is YFSETQ. V lost 3 bases, J lost 6 bases, and 10 bases lay in between. The CDR3 is CASSWAGSEQYF. CDR3 coding DNA: TGCGCCAGCAGCTGGGCGGGGTCCGAGCAGTACTTC.

V and J are TRBV19 and TRBJ2-3, with D possibly TRBD1 on 7 matching bases. Per germline, CDR1 LNHDA and CDR2 SQIVND (reference sequence). V was pared by 7 bases and J by 4 bases, with 21 bases between. This CDR3 is built from 16 residues. The CDR3 bases are TGTGCCAGTACCTCGTCCCAGGGGGGATTCCCAGATACGCAGTATTTT. Protein: CASTSSQGGFPDTQYF.

This clonotype occurred a few times. The chain uses TRBV29-1 and TRBJ2-2, with 7 bases that match TRBD1. This CDR3 has 15 amino acids. The V and J ends lost 0 bases and 0 bases, in that order; junction bases with no gene match: 1. CDR1 is SQVTM and CDR2 is ANQGSEA in the germline V gene. The CDR3 sequence is CSVEDGTANTGELFF. The DNA for the CDR3 is TGCAGCGTTGAAGATGGGACAGCGAACACCGGGGAGCTGTTTTTT.

The sample holds many counts of this clonotype. Written as DNA, the CDR3 is TGCAGCGTTGTAGGGATCTACGAGCAGTACTTC. Its protein product is CSVVGIYEQYF. The chain is built from TRBV29-1 and TRBJ2-7; D gene ambiguous. CDR3 length: 11 amino acids. CDR1 and CDR2 from the germline V gene are SQVTM and ANQGSEA. Between the trimmed V and J ends, which lost 4 bases and 3 bases, there was a span of 7 bases.

CDR3 coding DNA: TGTGCCAGCAGCGGCCCGGGGGGTAGCGGGATCTACAATGAGCAGTTCTTC. Translated, it gives CASSGPGGSGIYNEQFF. The chain recombines TRBV5-6 with TRBJ2-1; 8 bases fit TRBD2. The trim removed 4 bases at V and 3 bases at J, leaving 12 bases unmatched. Germline-derived CDR1 and CDR2 are SGHDT and YYEEEE. This CDR3 is built from 17 residues.

This clonotype was counted only a few times. This rearrangement joins TRBV28 to TRBJ2-1, with D possibly TRBD2 on 6 matching bases. The germline CDR1 and CDR2 sequences are MDHEN and SYDVKM. The CDR3 consists of 20 residues. V dropped 5 bases and J dropped 1 base, with 27 bases sitting between them. CDR3: CASSTPTVGGRDSSYNEQFF. Here the CDR3 DNA reads TGTGCCAGCAGTACCCCGACAGTGGGGGGTCGAGACTCTTCCTACAATGAGCAGTTCTTC.

This clonotype came up many times. V and J are TRBV29-1 and TRBJ1-2; the D is unclear. Between the trimmed V and J ends, which lost 3 bases and 3 bases, there was a span of 8 bases. The germline V gene has CDR1 SQVTM and CDR2 ANQGSEA. The CDR3 length is 12 residues. DNA of the CDR3: TGCAGCGTTGATATACGAGACTATGGCTACACCTTC. Its translation is CSVDIRDYGYTF.

The V and J genes are TRBV6-2 or TRBV6-3 and TRBJ2-1; no firm D call. CDR3 length equals 12 residues. The germline V and J ends were trimmed by 6 bases and 6 bases, with 9 bases remaining between them. CDR1 is MNHEY, CDR2 SVGEGT, per germline. The CDR3 bases are TGTGCCAGCAGCTCCCGTACCAATGAGCAGTTCTTC. Translation gives CASSSRTNEQFF.

Ten or more counts support this clonotype. The CDR3 sequence: CSARPEKETQYF. CDR3 DNA: TGCAGCGCACGCCCGGAAAAAGAGACCCAGTACTTC. The rearrangement joins TRBV29-1 to TRBJ2-5; no clear D gene. Germline CDR1 is SQVTM and CDR2 is ANQGSEA. V dropped 7 bases and J dropped 3 bases, with 12 bases sitting between them. The CDR3 covers 12 residues.